The 15 T cell receptor beta chains below all came from one sample that was sequenced in a study of blood T cells in healthy people across ages. For the second PCR, which ran for about 6 to 11 cycles, a sample-barcoded 5' primer and a J-beta primer mix were used. TCRdb reanalysed the 5' RACE reads using MiXCR and keeps one entry per CDR3 protein. The profile shows over 700,000 distinct CDR3 sequences, approximately 55% of them singletons. The sample taken for sequencing was blood. These receptors were collected from a man aged 80 or over in good health.

V gene TRBV28 combines with J gene TRBJ1-2; a possible D gene is TRBD1 (6 bases). Between the trimmed V and J ends, which lost 2 bases and 7 bases, there was a span of 14 bases. The CDR3 sequence is 14 residues long. Germline loops: CDR1 MDHEN, CDR2 SYDVKM. CDR3 coding DNA: TGTGCCAGCAGTTTAACCACAGGGATGTGTGGCTACACCTTC. It codes for CASSLTTGMCGYTF.

This sequence joins TRBV6-5 and TRBJ2-5; D is unresolved. TRBJ2-7 explains the end of the DNA better; the J call may be wrong. This CDR3 contains 13 residues. Germline loops: CDR1 MNHEY, CDR2 SVGAGI. The CDR3 region has the DNA TGTGCCAGCAGTTACGTAGGGTCCTACGAGCAGTACTTC. Amino acid sequence: CASSYVGSYEQYF.

In its sample, this clonotype was seen a few times. The V call is TRBV7-9, the J call TRBJ2-3; D is unresolved. There are 13 residues in the CDR3. V was clipped by 5 bases and J by 14 bases, with 20 bases between them. Germline V gives CDR1 SEHNR, CDR2 FQNEAQ (reference sequence). For the CDR3, the DNA is TGTGCCAGCAGCCCCGACCCCCACAGATACGCGTATTTT. It codes for CASSPDPHRYAYF.

Written as DNA, the CDR3 is TGTGCCAGCAGCCGGGGACTCCCAGCTAACTATGGCTACACCTTC. Translating it yields CASSRGLPANYGYTF. This chain joins TRBV9 and TRBJ1-2; D may be TRBD1 (5 bases). CDR3 length: 15 residues. Germline loops: CDR1 SGDLS, CDR2 YYNGEE. V lost 4 bases to trimming and J lost 0 bases, with 13 bases between them.

The chain links TRBV20-1 to TRBJ2-1, with D uncertain. Germline CDR1 DFQATT, CDR2 SNEGSKA (reference sequence). This CDR3 has 11 residues. V was clipped by 6 bases and J by 5 bases, with 8 bases between them. The CDR3 sequence is CSAGENNEQFF. The DNA for the CDR3 is TGCAGTGCCGGCGAGAACAATGAGCAGTTCTTC.

As concerns this clonotype: A much bigger clone sits one base away, suggesting this may be a read error. This chain joins TRBV29-1 and TRBJ2-5; D gene unclear. The germline V and J ends were trimmed by 5 bases and 1 base, with 8 bases remaining between them. Looked up from germline, CDR1 is SQVTM and CDR2 is ANQGSEA. The CDR3 extends over 12 amino acids. CDR3 amino acids: CSVISFQETQYF. CDR3 in DNA: TGCAGCGTTATCTCCTTCCAAGAGACCCAGTACTTC.

V usage is TRBV12-3 or TRBV12-4 and J usage is TRBJ2-6, with a tentative D call TRBD1 (5 bases). This CDR3 has 16 amino acids. The V end was cut by 6 bases, the J end by 0 bases, with 12 bases between. The CDR3 protein is CASRTEIVSGANVLTF. In DNA, the CDR3 is TGTGCCAGCAGGACAGAGATTGTCTCTGGGGCCAACGTCCTGACTTTC.

Only a few counts were recorded for this clonotype. The rearrangement uses TRBV7-2 and TRBJ2-6; no firm D call. The ends were cut back, 7 bases at V and 3 bases at J, with 22 bases in the middle. Germline values: CDR1 SGHTA, CDR2 FQGNSA. There are 18 residues in the CDR3. CDR3: CASTRWTGGSVGANVLTF. As DNA, the CDR3 is TGTGCCAGCACCCGATGGACGGGTGGCTCTGTTGGGGCCAACGTCCTGACTTTC.

This clonotype occurred a few times. The chain combines TRBV11-2 with TRBJ2-3; D unresolved. This CDR3 is 11 amino acids long. The V end was cut by 6 bases, the J end by 5 bases, with 6 bases between. Germline lookup yields CDR1 SGHAT and CDR2 FQNNGV. The CDR3 sequence: CASSWGDTQYF. In nucleotides, the CDR3 is TGTGCCAGCAGTTGGGGAGATACGCAGTATTTT.

The rearrangement joins TRBV12-3 or TRBV12-4 to TRBJ2-1; 9 positions match TRBD2. This CDR3 has 15 residues. The V gene end was trimmed by 6 bases and the J gene end by 8 bases; junction bases not matched to a gene: 11. CDR3 sequence reads: CASSLTASGNHEQFF. The CDR3 region has the DNA TGTGCCAGCAGCCTAACGGCTAGCGGGAACCATGAGCAGTTCTTC.

The rearrangement joins TRBV27 to TRBJ2-4; D may be TRBD1 (6 bases). CDR1 and CDR2 from the germline V gene are MNHEY and SMNVEV (reference sequence). CDR3 length: 15 amino acids. Trimming removed 5 bases at V and 8 bases at J, with 19 bases between. The CDR3 DNA reads TGTGCCAGCAGTGCACAGGGACGGTTGGGAGACATTCAGTACTTC. Its translation: CASSAQGRLGDIQYF.

In regard to this clonotype: An end of the junction does not agree with germline; a read error may underlie this. This sequence joins TRBV5-1 and TRBJ2-1, with 13 bases lining up with TRBD2. CDR1 SGHRS and CDR2 YFSETQ come from the germline V gene. This CDR3 comprises 17 residues. The CDR3 sequence is CAGSPRGTSGIDNEQFF. In DNA form, the CDR3 reads TGCGCCGGCAGCCCAAGAGGGACTAGCGGGATTGACAATGAGCAGTTCTTC.

The V and J genes are TRBV28 and TRBJ2-7; TRBD2 aligns across 7 bases. J lost 2 bases, V lost 6 bases, and 7 bases had no gene match. This CDR3 is 14 amino acids long. Germline loops: CDR1 MDHEN, CDR2 SYDVKM. CDR3 sequence reads: CASRTSREPYEQYF. CDR3 DNA: TGTGCCAGCAGGACGTCGCGGGAGCCCTACGAGCAGTACTTC.

Only one count was recorded for this clonotype. V gene TRBV29-1 combines with J gene TRBJ2-1; unclear D gene. The J call is in doubt because the DNA end fits TRBJ2-7 better. The CDR3 consists of 14 residues. The V gene's germline CDR1 is SQVTM and CDR2 ANQGSEA. In nucleotides, the CDR3 is TGCAGCGTTGGTAGTAAGGGTTTCTACAATGAGCAGTACTTC. Its translation: CSVGSKGFYNEQYF.

The genes are TRBV3-1 and TRBJ2-7; 8 bases map to TRBD2. This CDR3 spans 17 amino acids. Germline V lookup: CDR1 LGHDT, CDR2 YNNKEL (reference sequence). With V trimmed by 0 bases and J by 2 bases, 9 bases remained unmatched. This CDR3 reads CASSQEGGSGRPYEQYF. CDR3 sequence (DNA): TGTGCCAGCAGCCAAGAGGGGGGAAGCGGGAGACCCTACGAGCAGTACTTC.